The present T cell receptor (beta chain) was sequenced within a study of blood T cells in healthy people across ages. Points from the study as a whole: Versus aged donors, long-lived donors had higher diversity and more naive CD4+ cells.

The CDR3 has 14 residues. Trimming removed 1 base at V and 7 bases at J, with 14 bases between. CDR1 and CDR2 (germline): MGHRA, YSYEKL. Regarding this clonotype: Its antigen remains unknown.

Through a sample-barcoded 5' primer and a J-beta primer mix, a second PCR was run for roughly 7 to 11 cycles. Via MiXCR, TCRdb re-called the 5' RACE reads, giving one row per CDR3 protein. This sample has under 1,100,000 distinct CDR3 sequences; roughly 24% occur once, and the top ten carry approximately 0.75%. The sample was also linked to a second study, of T cells of mothers and their children. That paper adds: Researchers report slightly higher, though non-significant, overlap in related mother-child pairs than in unrelated pairs.

The source is a girl aged 2-10 years in good health. The specimen was blood. The V gene is TRBV4-1, the J gene TRBJ2-7; tentatively, D is TRBD1 (6 bases). The CDR3 coding sequence is TGCGCCAGCAGCCAAGCGCCAGGGGTTCGGGAGCAGTACTTC. It specifies CASSQAPGVREQYF.